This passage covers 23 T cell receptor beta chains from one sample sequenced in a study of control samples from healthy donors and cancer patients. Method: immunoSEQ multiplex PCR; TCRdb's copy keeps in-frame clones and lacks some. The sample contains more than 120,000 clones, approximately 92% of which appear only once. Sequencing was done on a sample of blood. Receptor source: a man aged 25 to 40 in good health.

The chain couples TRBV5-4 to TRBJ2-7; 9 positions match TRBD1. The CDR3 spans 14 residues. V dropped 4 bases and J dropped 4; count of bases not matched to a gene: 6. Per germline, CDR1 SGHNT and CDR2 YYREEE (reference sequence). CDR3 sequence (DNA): TGTGCCAGCAGCCCCGGACAGGGGAGGTACGAGCAGTACTTC. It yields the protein CASSPGQGRYEQYF.

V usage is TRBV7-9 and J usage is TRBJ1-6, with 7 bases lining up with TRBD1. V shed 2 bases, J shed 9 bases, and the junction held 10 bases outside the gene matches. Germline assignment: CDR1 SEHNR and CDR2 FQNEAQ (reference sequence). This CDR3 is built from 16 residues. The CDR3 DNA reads TGTGCCAGCAGCTTAAACGGTGGGACAGTCATTTCACCCCTCCACTTT. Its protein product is CASSLNGGTVISPLHF. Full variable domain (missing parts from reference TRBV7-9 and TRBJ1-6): DTGVSQNPRHKITKRGQNVTFRCDPISEHNRLYWYRQTLGQGPEFLTYFQNEAQLEKSRLLSDRFSAERPKGSFSTLEIQRTEQGDSAMYLCASSLNGGTVISPLHFGNGTRLTVT.

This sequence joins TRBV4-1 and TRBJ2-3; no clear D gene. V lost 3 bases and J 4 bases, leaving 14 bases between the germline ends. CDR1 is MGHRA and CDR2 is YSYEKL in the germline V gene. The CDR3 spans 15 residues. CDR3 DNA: TGCGCCAGCAGCCATCCTCCGCCCCCCCCAGATACGCAGTATTTT. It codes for CASSHPPPPPDTQYF.

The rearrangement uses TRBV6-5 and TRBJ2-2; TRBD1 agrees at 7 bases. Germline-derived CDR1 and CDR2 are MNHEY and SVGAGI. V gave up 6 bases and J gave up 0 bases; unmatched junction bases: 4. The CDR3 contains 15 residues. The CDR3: CASRQGPTNTGELFF. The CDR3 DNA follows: TGTGCCAGCAGACAGGGGCCAACGAACACCGGGGAGCTGTTTTTT.

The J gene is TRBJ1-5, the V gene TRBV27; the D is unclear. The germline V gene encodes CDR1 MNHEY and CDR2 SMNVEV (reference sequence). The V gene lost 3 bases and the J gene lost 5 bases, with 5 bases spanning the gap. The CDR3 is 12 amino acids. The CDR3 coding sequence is TGTGCCAGCAGTTTTTTCGATCAGCCCCAGCATTTT. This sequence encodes CASSFFDQPQHF.

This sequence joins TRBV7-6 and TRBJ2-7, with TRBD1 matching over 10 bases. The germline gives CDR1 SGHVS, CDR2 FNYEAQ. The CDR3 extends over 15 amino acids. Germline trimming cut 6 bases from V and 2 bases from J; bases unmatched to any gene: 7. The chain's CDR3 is CASSLGQGSPYEQYF. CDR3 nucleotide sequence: TGTGCCAGCAGTTTGGGACAGGGGTCCCCCTACGAGCAGTACTTC.

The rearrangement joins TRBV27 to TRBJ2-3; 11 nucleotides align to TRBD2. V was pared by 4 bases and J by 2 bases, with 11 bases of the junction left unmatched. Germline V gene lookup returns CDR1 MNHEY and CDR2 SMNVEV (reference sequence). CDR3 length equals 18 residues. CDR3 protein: CASSSTPSSGGSTDTQYF. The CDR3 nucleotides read TGTGCCAGCAGTTCAACACCATCTAGCGGGGGGTCCACAGATACGCAGTATTTT.

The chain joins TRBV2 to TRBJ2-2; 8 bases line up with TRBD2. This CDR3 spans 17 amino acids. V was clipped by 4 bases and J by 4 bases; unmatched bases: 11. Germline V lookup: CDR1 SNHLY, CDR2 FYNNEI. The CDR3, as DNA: TGTGCCAGCAGTGCGGGGGGGCCGGTTCCGGCCACCGGGGAGCTGTTTTTT. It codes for CASSAGGPVPATGELFF.

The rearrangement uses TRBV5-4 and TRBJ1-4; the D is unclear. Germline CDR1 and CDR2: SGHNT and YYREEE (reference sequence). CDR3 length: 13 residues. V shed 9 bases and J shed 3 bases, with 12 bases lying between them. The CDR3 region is CATSFEANEKLFF. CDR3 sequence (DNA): TGTGCCACCTCGTTTGAAGCTAATGAAAAACTGTTTTTT. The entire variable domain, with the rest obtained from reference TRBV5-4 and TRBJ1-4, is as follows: ETGVTQSPTHLIKTRGQQVTLRCSSQSGHNTVSWYQQALGQGPQFIFQYYREEENGRGNFPPRFSGLQFPNYSSELNVNALELDDSALYLCATSFEANEKLFFGSGTQLSVL.

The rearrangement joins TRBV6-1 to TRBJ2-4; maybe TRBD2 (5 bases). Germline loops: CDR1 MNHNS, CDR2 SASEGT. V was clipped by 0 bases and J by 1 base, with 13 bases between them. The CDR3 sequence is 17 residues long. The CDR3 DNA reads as TGTGCCAGCAGTGAAGCACTGGGCCGCGGGGCCAAAAACATTCAGTACTTC. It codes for CASSEALGRGAKNIQYF.

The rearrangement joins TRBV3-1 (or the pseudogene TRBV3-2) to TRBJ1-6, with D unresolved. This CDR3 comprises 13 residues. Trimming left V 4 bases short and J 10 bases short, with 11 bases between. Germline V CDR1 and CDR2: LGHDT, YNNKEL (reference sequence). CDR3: CASSPTYISPLHF. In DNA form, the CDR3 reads TGTGCCAGCAGCCCGACATACATATCACCCCTCCACTTT.

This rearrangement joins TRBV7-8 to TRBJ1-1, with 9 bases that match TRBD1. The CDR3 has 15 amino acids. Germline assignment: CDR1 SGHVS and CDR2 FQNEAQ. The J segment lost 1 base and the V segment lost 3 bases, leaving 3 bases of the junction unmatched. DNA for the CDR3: TGTGCCAGCAGCTTGGGACAGGGTGGGAACACTGAAGCTTTCTTT. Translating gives CASSLGQGGNTEAFF.

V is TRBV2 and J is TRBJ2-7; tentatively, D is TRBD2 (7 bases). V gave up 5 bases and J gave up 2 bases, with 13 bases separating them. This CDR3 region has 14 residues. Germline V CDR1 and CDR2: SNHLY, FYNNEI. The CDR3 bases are TGTGCCAGCAGTTTGGAGGGGGGGCCCTACGAGCAGTACTTC. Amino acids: CASSLEGGPYEQYF.

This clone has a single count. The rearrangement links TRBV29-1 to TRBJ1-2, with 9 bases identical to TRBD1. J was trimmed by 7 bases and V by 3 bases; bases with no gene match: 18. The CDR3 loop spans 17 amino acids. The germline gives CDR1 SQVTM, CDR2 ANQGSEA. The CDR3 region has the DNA TGCAGCGTTGAGTTGCCGGGACAGGGCATCTCGTTTGGTGGCTACACCTTC. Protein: CSVELPGQGISFGGYTF.

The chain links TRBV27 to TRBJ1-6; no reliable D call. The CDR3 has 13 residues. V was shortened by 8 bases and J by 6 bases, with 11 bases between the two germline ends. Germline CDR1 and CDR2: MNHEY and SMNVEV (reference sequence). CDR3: CASGPTGNSPLHF. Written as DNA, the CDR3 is TGTGCCAGCGGACCCACGGGTAATTCACCCCTCCACTTT.

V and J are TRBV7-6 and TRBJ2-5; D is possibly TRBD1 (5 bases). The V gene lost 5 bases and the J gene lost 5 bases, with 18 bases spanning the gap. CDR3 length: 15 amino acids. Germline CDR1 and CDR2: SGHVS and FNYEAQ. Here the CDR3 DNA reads TGTGCCAGCAGCCCCCAGACAGTCTCCGTGGAGACCCAGTACTTC. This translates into CASSPQTVSVETQYF.

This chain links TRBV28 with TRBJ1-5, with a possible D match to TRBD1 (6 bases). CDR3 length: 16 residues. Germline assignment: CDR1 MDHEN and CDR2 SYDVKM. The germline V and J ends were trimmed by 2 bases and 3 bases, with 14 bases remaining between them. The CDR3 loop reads CASSLGRGFFNQPQHF. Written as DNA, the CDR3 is TGTGCCAGCAGTTTAGGCAGGGGATTTTTCAATCAGCCCCAGCATTTT.

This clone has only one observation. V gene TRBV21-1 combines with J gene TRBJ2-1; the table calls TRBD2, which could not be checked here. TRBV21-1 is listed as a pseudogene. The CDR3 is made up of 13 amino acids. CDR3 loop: CASKTSGVHEQFF. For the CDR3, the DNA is TGTGCCAGCAAGACTAGCGGGGTCCATGAGCAGTTCTTC.

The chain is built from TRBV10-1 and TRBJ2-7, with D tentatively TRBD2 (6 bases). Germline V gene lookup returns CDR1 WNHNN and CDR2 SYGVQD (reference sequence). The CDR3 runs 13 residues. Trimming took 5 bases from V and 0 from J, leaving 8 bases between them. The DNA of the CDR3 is TGCGCCAGCAGTTCGGGACTCTCCTACGAGCAGTACTTC. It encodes CASSSGLSYEQYF.

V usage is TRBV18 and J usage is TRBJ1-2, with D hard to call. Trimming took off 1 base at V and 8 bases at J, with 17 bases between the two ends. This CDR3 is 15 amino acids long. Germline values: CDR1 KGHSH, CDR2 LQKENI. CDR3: CASSPQAETWGGYTF. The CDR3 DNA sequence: TGTGCCAGCTCACCACAGGCAGAAACCTGGGGAGGCTACACCTTC.

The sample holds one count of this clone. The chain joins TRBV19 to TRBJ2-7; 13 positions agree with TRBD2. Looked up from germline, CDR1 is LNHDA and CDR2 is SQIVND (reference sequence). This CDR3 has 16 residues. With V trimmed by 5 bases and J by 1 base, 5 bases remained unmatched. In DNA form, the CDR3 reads TGTGCCAGTAGTCCCGGACTAGCGGGGGCGTCCTACGAGCAGTACTTC. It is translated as CASSPGLAGASYEQYF.

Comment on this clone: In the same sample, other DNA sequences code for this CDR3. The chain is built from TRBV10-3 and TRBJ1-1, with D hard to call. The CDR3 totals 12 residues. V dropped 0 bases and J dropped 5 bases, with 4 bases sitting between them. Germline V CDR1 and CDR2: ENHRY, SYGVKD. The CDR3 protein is CAISESATEAFF. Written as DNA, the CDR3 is TGTGCCATCAGTGAGTCAGCGACTGAAGCTTTCTTT.

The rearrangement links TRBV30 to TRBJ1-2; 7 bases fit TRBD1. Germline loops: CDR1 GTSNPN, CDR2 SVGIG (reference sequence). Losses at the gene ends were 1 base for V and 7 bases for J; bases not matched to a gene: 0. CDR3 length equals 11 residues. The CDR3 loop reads CAWSGQGGYTF. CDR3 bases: TGTGCCTGGAGTGGACAGGGTGGCTACACCTTC.